These 15 T cell receptor beta chains share one sample of origin, sequenced in a study of T cell responses to AZD1222 COVID-19 vaccine. Sequencing was performed with immunoSEQ multiplex PCR; in TCRdb, only in-frame clones are kept and a portion is missing. The sample lists fewer than 120,000 clones, roughly four fifths occurring once. Sequencing used peripheral blood, obtained on day 0 of AZD1222 vaccination. The receptors originated from an adult in good health.

The chain couples TRBV4-1 to TRBJ2-7; no clear D. The CDR3 is made up of 14 amino acids. The V end lost 0 bases, the J end lost 6 bases, and 12 bases lay between the germline ends. CDR1 and CDR2 (germline): MGHRA, YSYEKL. The DNA of the CDR3 is TGCGCCAGCAGCCAAGATTTCAAGGGTCCCGAGCAGTACTTC. It specifies CASSQDFKGPEQYF.

Remarks on this clone: No DNA is shown, since the ends of the CDR3 on it are uncertain; the CDR3 is the one TCRdb lists. The V gene is TRBV28, the J gene TRBJ1-5. Germline CDR1 is MDHEN and CDR2 is SYDVKM. The CDR3 is 16 residues long, counting both termini. The CDR3 spells CASSSSTASDYQPQHF.

This clone was seen once. The J gene is TRBJ2-5, the V gene TRBV27; 10 nucleotides match TRBD2. The CDR3 loop spans 17 amino acids. The germline CDR1 and CDR2 sequences are MNHEY and SMNVEV (reference sequence). The V gene end was trimmed by 2 bases and the J gene end by 4 bases; junction bases not matched to a gene: 10. The CDR3 here is CASSLKPSGSLPETQYF. The DNA of the CDR3 is TGTGCCAGCAGTTTAAAGCCTAGCGGGAGTCTTCCAGAGACCCAGTACTTC.

This clone was seen just once. This rearrangement joins TRBV7-2 to TRBJ1-1, with D maybe TRBD1 (5 bases). CDR1 and CDR2 (germline): SGHTA, FQGNSA. V lost 0 bases, J lost 4 bases, and 12 bases lay in between. The CDR3 runs to 15 residues. The CDR3 loop is CASSLARRVATEAFF. The CDR3, as DNA: TGTGCCAGCAGCTTAGCGCGCAGGGTAGCCACTGAAGCTTTCTTT.

The CDR3 loop reads CASSPPGLPLGEQFF. The CDR3, as DNA: TGTGCCAGCTCACCCCCGGGACTACCCTTAGGTGAGCAGTTCTTC. The chain joins TRBV18 to TRBJ2-1, with TRBD2 matching 7 bases. J gave up 9 bases and V 3 bases, and 11 bases lay outside the gene matches. Germline V gives CDR1 KGHSH, CDR2 LQKENI. This CDR3 region has 15 residues.

This chain connects TRBV7-2 to TRBJ1-5; D is uncertain. Germline V gene sequence: CDR1 SGHTA, CDR2 FQGNSA. Between the trimmed V and J ends, which lost 3 bases and 4 bases, there was a span of 7 bases. This CDR3 has 13 amino acids. The CDR3: CASSLEWNQPQHF. CDR3 nucleotide sequence: TGTGCCAGCAGCTTGGAGTGGAATCAGCCCCAGCATTTT. The complete variable domain, with remaining parts taken from reference TRBV7-2 and TRBJ1-5, reads GAGVSQSPSNKVTEKGKDVELRCDPISGHTALYWYRQSLGQGLEFLIYFQGNSAPDKSGLPSDRFSAERTGGSVSTLTIQRTQQEDSAVYLCASSLEWNQPQHFGDGTRLSIL.

This chain connects TRBV30 to TRBJ2-7, with D tentatively TRBD1 (5 bases). V shed 3 bases and J shed 3 bases, with 15 bases lying between them. Germline CDR1 is GTSNPN and CDR2 is SVGIG (reference sequence). The CDR3 has 14 amino acids. The CDR3 region is CAWRAQGRGYEQYF. CDR3 coding DNA: TGTGCCTGGAGGGCCCAGGGTAGGGGCTACGAGCAGTACTTC.

The chain employs TRBV24-1 and TRBJ2-1; D is perhaps TRBD2 (6 bases). The length of the CDR3 is 16 residues. Germline V gene data show CDR1 as KGHDR and CDR2 as SFDVKD. With 3 bases removed from V and 5 bases from J, the gap between germline ends came to 16 bases. The CDR3 protein is CATSDRLAEADNEQFF. CDR3 nucleotide sequence: TGTGCCACCAGTGATCGGTTAGCGGAAGCCGACAATGAGCAGTTCTTC.

The rearrangement joins TRBV30 to TRBJ1-5, with 7 bases identical to TRBD1. This CDR3 is 14 amino acids long. Germline V CDR1 and CDR2: GTSNPN, SVGIG (reference sequence). Losses at the gene ends were 1 base for V and 5 bases for J; bases not matched to a gene: 5. The CDR3 DNA reads TGTGCCTGGAGTGCTAATACAGGGGATCAGCCCCAGCATTTT. Amino acid sequence: CAWSANTGDQPQHF.

The chain has TRBV2 and TRBJ1-1, with TRBD1 matching over 9 bases. The V gene's germline CDR1 is SNHLY and CDR2 FYNNEI. V was clipped by 5 bases and J by 5 bases; unmatched bases: 6. The CDR3 runs to 14 residues. CDR3 DNA sequence: TGTGCCAGCAGTCAACAGGGGGCGAAAACTGAAGCTTTCTTT. This sequence encodes CASSQQGAKTEAFF.

V gene TRBV19 combines with J gene TRBJ1-1; D is possibly TRBD1 (6 bases). From germline, CDR1 is LNHDA and CDR2 SQIVND (reference sequence). CDR3 length: 15 amino acids. V was pared by 1 base and J by 3 bases, with 12 bases between. CDR3 region: CASSIVAGEYTEAFF. The CDR3 DNA reads TGTGCCAGTAGTATAGTAGCAGGGGAATACACTGAAGCTTTCTTT.

There are a few counts of this clone. This sequence joins TRBV5-4 and TRBJ1-2; no reliable D call. CDR3 size: 14 residues. Germline assignment: CDR1 SGHNT and CDR2 YYREEE (reference sequence). Trimming removed 1 base from V and 4 bases from J, with 11 bases in between. The CDR3 here is CASSLSRVLYGYTF. Written as DNA, the CDR3 is TGTGCCAGCAGCTTGTCGAGAGTTCTCTATGGCTACACCTTC.

The rearrangement uses TRBV3-1 (or the pseudogene TRBV3-2) and TRBJ2-7; possibly TRBD2 for D (5 bases). The V gene lost 4 bases and the J gene lost 1 base, with 14 bases spanning the gap. Germline CDR1 and CDR2: LGHDT and YNNKEL (reference sequence). This CDR3 contains 15 residues. CDR3 amino acids: CASSLYRGPSYEQYF. The DNA for the CDR3 is TGTGCCAGCAGCCTTTATCGGGGTCCTTCCTACGAGCAGTACTTC.

This clone was detected a few times. The gene calls are TRBV30 and TRBJ1-6; no reliable D call. Trimming took 3 bases from V and 6 from J, leaving 9 bases between them. This CDR3 is built from 13 residues. The germline CDR1 and CDR2 sequences are GTSNPN and SVGIG (reference sequence). Written as DNA, the CDR3 is TGTGCCTGGAGGTCGCAGGTTAATTCACCCCTCCACTTT. This codes for CAWRSQVNSPLHF.

The gene calls are TRBV6-5 and TRBJ2-2, with no clear D. The CDR3 sequence is 15 residues long. V was cut by 0 bases and J by 2 bases, with 7 bases left in between. Germline lookup yields CDR1 MNHEY and CDR2 SVGAGI. This CDR3 reads CASSYSLKNTGELFF. The CDR3 coding sequence is TGTGCCAGCAGTTACTCTCTTAAAAACACCGGGGAGCTGTTTTTT.